This T cell receptor (beta chain) was found in a study of T-cell reconstitution after alpha-beta-depleted transplantation in children. The V gene's germline CDR1 is SGDLS and CDR2 YYNGEE. There are 16 residues in the CDR3. The trim removed 4 bases at V and 5 bases at J, leaving 12 bases unmatched. The sample holds many counts of this clonotype. Unique molecular identifiers were incorporated during preparation of the TCRbeta library. In TCRdb, the PCR reads were re-called with MiXCR into one record per CDR3 protein. The sample lists about 540,000 distinct CDR3 sequences, approximately 16% seen once, with 3.3% in the top ten.

This sequence joins TRBV9 and TRBJ2-1; 7 nucleotides match TRBD2. Material: PBMCs from the stem cell graft donor, obtained from the stem cell graft. This TCR derives from a human donor who donated a stem cell graft to a child with acute lymphoblastic leukemia. Here the CDR3 reads CASSPPTGLINNEQFF. The CDR3 nucleotides are TGTGCCAGCAGCCCACCAACGGGACTAATTAACAATGAGCAGTTCTTC.